This is a list of T cell receptor beta chains from one sample in a study of T cell responses to AZD1222 COVID-19 vaccine. Libraries were prepared by immunoSEQ multiplex PCR; TCRdb keeps only in-frame clonotypes and omits some of them. The table shows about 26,000 clones, with approximately 85% occurring only once. The input for sequencing was peripheral blood, taken 28 days after the second AZD1222 dose. These receptors were obtained from an adult who received the AZD1222 COVID-19 vaccine. Each CDR3 is given with its conserved first and last residue. D genes are given only for firm matches. Some rows have no size entry. The others give once, few or many, or a class for an expanded clone.

NA	TRBV15	few	TRBJ1-5	CATSTELNQPQHF	TGTGCCACCAGCACCGAGTTAAATCAGCCCCAGCATTTT
NA	TRBV7-2	NA	TRBJ1-3	CASSFRPTGSAGNTIYF	TGTGCCAGCAGCTTCCGACCAACAGGGTCAGCTGGAAACACCATATATTTT
TRBD1	TRBV18	once	TRBJ2-1	CASSPTQDRYNEQFF	TGTGCCAGCTCACCAACCCAGGACAGGTACAATGAGCAGTTCTTC
NA	TRBV5-1	once	TRBJ2-7	CASSLDGKSYEQYF	TGCGCCAGCAGCTTGGACGGGAAAAGCTACGAGCAGTACTTC
TRBD2	TRBV4-2	NA	TRBJ2-3	CASSQVSLAGADTQYF	TGTGCCAGCAGCCAAGTCAGCCTAGCGGGGGCAGATACGCAGTATTTT
NA	TRBV3-1/TRBV3-2	once	TRBJ2-7	CASSAGARDEQYF	TGTGCCAGCAGCGCGGGGGCCCGAGACGAGCAGTACTTC
NA	TRBV5-1	NA	TRBJ1-1	CASSLRGVMNTEAFF	TGCGCCAGCAGCTTGAGGGGTGTAATGAACACTGAAGCTTTCTTT
NA	TRBV11-3	NA	TRBJ1-1	CASSLSSTGGTFF	TGTGCCAGCAGCTTAAGCTCGACAGGCGGGACTTTCTTT
NA	TRBV25-1	NA	TRBJ1-6	CASSASSLSPLHF	TGTGCCAGCAGTGCTTCATCACTTTCACCCCTCCACTTT
NA	TRBV14	NA	TRBJ1-1	CASSPQQGNTEAFF	TGTGCCAGCAGCCCACAACAGGGCAACACTGAAGCTTTCTTT
TRBD1	TRBV3-1/TRBV3-2	NA	TRBJ1-3	CASSQQGDGNTIYF	TGTGCCAGCAGCCAACAGGGGGACGGAAACACCATATATTTT
TRBD2	TRBV5-4	NA	TRBJ2-3	CASSSRGGVANTQYF	TGTGCCAGCAGTTCACGCGGGGGGGTGGCTAATACGCAGTATTTT
TRBD1	TRBV7-6	NA	TRBJ1-4	CASSLGDRPNEKLFF	TGTGCCAGCAGCTTAGGGGACAGGCCTAATGAAAAACTGTTTTTT